This T cell receptor (beta chain) emerged from a study of PD-L1 blockade in urothelial cancer. Study summary: Before enrollment, 0 to 3 chemotherapy regimens had been given to patients.

Time point defined: pretreatment peripheral blood. Patients each gave 1 to 8 samples, pretreatment and on-treatment. Here immunoSEQ multiplex PCR was the method, and the copy in TCRdb shows in-frame clones only, minus some. The sample has about 43,000 clones, more than 70% seen once. This clone was seen just once. The V gene's germline CDR1 is MDHEN and CDR2 SYDVKM. CDR3 length: 17 amino acids. V lost 6 bases and J lost 2; bases outside the gene matches: 7. The sequence derives from a man aged 55 to 70 with urothelial cancer. The chain combines TRBV28 with TRBJ2-3, with 14 bases that match TRBD2. Sequenced here: PBMCs, sampled around atezolizumab (anti-PD-L1) treatment. CDR3: CASSRLAGGPNTDTQYF. CDR3 nucleotides: TGTGCCAGCAGCCGACTAGCGGGGGGGCCTAACACAGATACGCAGTATTTT.